Detailed here is one T cell receptor beta chain. This CDR3 comprises 16 residues. Trimming removed 3 bases from V and 5 bases from J; junction bases left unmatched: 11. The sample belongs to a study of Graves' ophthalmopathy and Graves' hyperthyroidism. The authors amplified TCR beta CDR3 regions from RNA transcripts. HTBI primers primed a first-round RT-PCR, and a second-round multiplex PCR followed. TCRdb analysed the multiplex PCR reads with MiXCR anew, one entry per CDR3 protein. The profile covers approximately 540,000 distinct CDR3 sequences, with 35% to 45% appearing a single time and roughly 4% taken by the ten largest.

The sequence was collected from an adult man with Graves' hyperthyroidism. Specimen: peripheral blood or thyroid tissue (not recorded which). This chain links TRBV12-3 or TRBV12-4 with TRBJ2-5; 8 bases are a match to TRBD1. CDR3 protein: CASSFPGQGRLETQYF. In DNA form, the CDR3 reads TGTGCCAGCAGTTTCCCAGGACAGGGTCGTTTGGAGACCCAGTACTTC.